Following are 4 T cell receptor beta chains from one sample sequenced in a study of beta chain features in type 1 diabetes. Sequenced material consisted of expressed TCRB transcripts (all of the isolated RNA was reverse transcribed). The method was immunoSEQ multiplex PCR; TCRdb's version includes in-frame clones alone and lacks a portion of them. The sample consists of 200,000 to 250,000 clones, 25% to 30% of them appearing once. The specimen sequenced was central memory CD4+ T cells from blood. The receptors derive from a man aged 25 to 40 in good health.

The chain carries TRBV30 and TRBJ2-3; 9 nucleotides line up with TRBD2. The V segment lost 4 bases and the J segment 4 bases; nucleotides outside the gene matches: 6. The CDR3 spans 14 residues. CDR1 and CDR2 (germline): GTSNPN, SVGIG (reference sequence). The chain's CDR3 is CAWTPGLAPDTQYF. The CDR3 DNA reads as TGTGCCTGGACCCCGGGACTAGCTCCAGATACGCAGTATTTT.

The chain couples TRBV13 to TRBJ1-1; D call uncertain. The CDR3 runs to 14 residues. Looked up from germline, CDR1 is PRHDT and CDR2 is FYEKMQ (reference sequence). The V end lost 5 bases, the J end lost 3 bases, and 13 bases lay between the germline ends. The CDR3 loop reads CASSPRGFDTEAFF. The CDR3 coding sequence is TGTGCCAGCAGCCCCCGGGGATTCGACACTGAAGCTTTCTTT.

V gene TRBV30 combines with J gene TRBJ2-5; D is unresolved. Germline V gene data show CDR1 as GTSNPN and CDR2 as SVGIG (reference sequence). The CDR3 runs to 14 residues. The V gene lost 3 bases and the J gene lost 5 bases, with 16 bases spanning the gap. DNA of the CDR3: TGTGCCTGGAGCCTCGGGCCCCGTCAGGAGACCCAGTACTTC. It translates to CAWSLGPRQETQYF.

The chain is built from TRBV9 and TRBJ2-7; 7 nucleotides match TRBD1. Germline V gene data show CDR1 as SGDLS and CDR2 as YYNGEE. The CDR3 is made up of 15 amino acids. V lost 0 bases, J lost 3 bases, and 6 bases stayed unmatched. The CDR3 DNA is TGTGCCAGCAGCGTAGAAAGGCAGGGGGTCTACGAGCAGTACTTC. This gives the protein CASSVERQGVYEQYF.